The TCR beta chain described here comes from a study of vaccination and CD4 T cells after COVID-19 (dated by TCRdb to between 2021 and 2024). Study-level background: SARS-CoV-2 positivity had been established in the convalescent patients by nasal swab PCR, and mild disease was recorded in several of these patients and severe disease in one. Post-COVID blood samples from convalescent patients were collected a median of roughly 100 days after diagnosis, with a range of roughly 30 to 161 days. The convalescent cohort comprised six males and four females, including two Hispanic individuals, seven Caucasians, two Asians and one multiracial person. Post-vaccine blood samples were collected a median of approximately 72 days after the second vaccine dose, ranging from roughly 12 to 250 days. Two doses of either the Pfizer-BioNTech BNT162b2 vaccine (n=8) or the Moderna mRNA-1273 vaccine (n=2) were administered to participants. The cultures were stimulated with overlapping spike peptide pools from SARS-CoV-2 and from the common cold coronaviruses HCoV-NL63, HCoV-OC43 and HCoV-229E. In about 11 COVID-19 convalescent patients and a few infection-naive healthy vaccine recipients, the spike-specific CD4+ TCR repertoire before mRNA vaccination was compared with the repertoire after mRNA vaccination. In control cultures, a CEFX viral epitope pool was used as positive control, an HIV-1 Nef peptide pool was used as negative control, or no peptide was added.

Here is what the overall study found, with its caveats: Only a relatively small number of convalescent patients were included in the study, and early timepoints following natural infection were not analyzed. In convalescent patients, a median approximately 90% of post-vaccine SARS-CoV-2-reactive clones were detected only after vaccination, suggesting vaccine-specific priming. An increase in the median number of SARS-CoV-2-reactive clonotypes from approximately 21 after infection to a few dozen after vaccination was observed, but the change was not found to be significant. Of the vaccine-specific clones in convalescent patients, 304 of 307, or nearly all, reacted only to SARS-CoV-2 spike and did not cross-react with common cold coronaviruses.

Preparation of the library involved PCR. DNA from cultured CD4+ T cells underwent TCR sequencing with the Oncomine TCR Beta short-read assay at the Johns Hopkins FTIC core. The QIAamp micro DNA kit was used to extract genomic DNA from the cultured CD4+ T cells. Oncomine TCR Beta libraries made from cultured CD4+ T cells were pooled using unique dual indexes and sequenced on an Illumina iSeq 100. In the source study's methods: Non-productive sequences were removed, and CDR3s not starting with C, not ending with F or W, or shorter than 7 amino acids were discarded. Antigen-specific clonotypes were identified with the MANAFEST web application by comparing peptide-stimulated wells with reference and other culture wells. Positive clones required FDR below 0.05, an odds ratio above 5, and productive frequency above 0.1% in at least two of three replicate wells. Clonotypes that were significantly expanded in both SARS-CoV-2 spike wells and at least one common cold coronavirus spike condition were defined as cross-reactive. Similarity between CDR3 sequences was evaluated in R version 3.6.1 using Levenshtein distances (stringdist) and unrooted phylogenetic trees (ape). The public sequencing data were trimmed at Q25 with fastp and processed into clonotypes with MiXCR by TCRdb, which kept only in-frame beta chains. One record per CDR3 amino acid sequence lists the most common genes and DNA. For this entry, the V and J calls and clone size follow TCRdb and not the study's own pipeline. The sample table records fewer than 15,000 distinct CDR3 sequences; approximately 74% of these occur just once. Around 30% of the sample rests with the top ten.

The sample's treatment or condition label, in plain terms: roughly 11-day PBMC culture with coronavirus spike peptide pools or control peptides (ViraFEST assay). To expand antigen-specific T cells with peptide pools and then pick out the expanded clonotypes through TCR sequencing, the study relied on the ViraFEST assay. The convalescent patients' positive SARS-CoV-2 PCR tests were from March to December 2020, which was before the Alpha, Beta and Delta variants emerged in the United States. PBMCs were cultured at a few million per well in IMDM supplemented with 5% human AB serum and about 9.5 IU/ml IL-2, with approximately 10 ug/ml peptide pools added. Half of the culture medium was replaced with fresh IL-2-containing medium on days 3 and 7. CD4+ T cells were isolated after 10 days of culture through negative selection using the EasySep CD4+ T cell isolation kit. PBMCs were separated from whole blood using Ficoll-Paque Plus gradient centrifugation and then either used fresh or cryopreserved at -140C. In general, triplicate wells were set up for every culture condition.

Note on this clonotype: Its binding antigen is unknown. Within one base of it there is no much larger clone, and no base qualities were kept.

Relative to germline, V is 4 bases shorter and J is 8 bases shorter, with 17 bases between their ends. Per the germline V gene (reference sequence), MNHEY is the CDR1 and SMNVEV is the CDR2. The CDR3 measures 14 amino acids from cysteine to phenylalanine. Only the CDR3 DNA is retained, 42 bases long and in frame from the first base. Recombination linked TRBV27 to TRBJ1-2; no D gene can be assigned with confidence. The sequence came from a human donor who had recovered from COVID-19. The specimen was CD4+ T cells from blood, cultured in vitro. The CDR3 protein: CASSSSLNTGGYTF. At the DNA level, the sequence is TGTGCCAGCAGTTCAAGCCTCAACACGGGGGGCTACACCTTC.